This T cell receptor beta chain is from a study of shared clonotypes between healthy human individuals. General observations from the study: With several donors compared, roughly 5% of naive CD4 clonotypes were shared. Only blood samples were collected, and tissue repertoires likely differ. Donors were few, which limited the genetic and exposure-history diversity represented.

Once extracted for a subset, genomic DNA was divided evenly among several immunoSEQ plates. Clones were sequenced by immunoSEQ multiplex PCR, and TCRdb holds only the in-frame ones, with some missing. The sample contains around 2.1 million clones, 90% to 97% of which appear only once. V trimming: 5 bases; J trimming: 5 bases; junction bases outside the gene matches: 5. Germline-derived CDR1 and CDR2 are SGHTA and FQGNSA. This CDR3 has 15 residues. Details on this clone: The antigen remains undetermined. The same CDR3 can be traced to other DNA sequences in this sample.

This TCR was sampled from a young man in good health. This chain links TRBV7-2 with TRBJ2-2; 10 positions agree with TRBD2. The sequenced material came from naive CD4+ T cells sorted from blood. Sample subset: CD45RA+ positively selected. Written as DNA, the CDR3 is TGTGCCAGCAGCCCTAGCGGGAGAGGGACCGGGGAGCTGTTTTTT. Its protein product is CASSPSGRGTGELFF.